These T cell receptor beta chains were read from a single sample in a study of regulatory T cells in long-lasting Graves disease. TCRdb ran MiXCR on the multiplex PCR reads and lists one entry per CDR3 protein. The sample has over 350,000 distinct CDR3 sequences, less than 25% seen once. The sequences come from peripheral blood mononuclear cells (PBMCs), collected when the disease was refractory, from a patient treated with antithyroid drugs. The receptor set was obtained from a female donor with Graves disease. Each CDR3 is given with its conserved first and last residue. The order of the fields is V gene, CDR3 protein.

TRBV5-6	CASSLMFWGRGLNTEAFF
TRBV12-3/TRBV12-4	CATSGGQGYSPLHF
TRBV4-3	CASSQQRNQPQHF
TRBV27	CASSLYPAYEQYF
TRBV28	CASSSGTSNEAFF
TRBV5-8	CASSSWGTEAFF
TRBV20-1	CSARDRESGNYGYTF
TRBV30	CAWSEQGETQYF
TRBV7-2	CASSLTGDYYEQYF
TRBV20-1	CSASDGTYEQYF
TRBV6-5	CASSYSWGGALNTEAFF
TRBV27	CASSFGGRFNEQYF
TRBV24-1	CATSDRYLNYGYTF
TRBV28	CASSLLPGNTEAFF
TRBV30	CAWADRGLGGYTF
TRBV7-3	CASSLFAGETQYF
TRBV7-2	CASSLGQGNTEAFF
TRBV2	CASLYGLAPSGELFF
TRBV13	CASSPSTSGGTQYF